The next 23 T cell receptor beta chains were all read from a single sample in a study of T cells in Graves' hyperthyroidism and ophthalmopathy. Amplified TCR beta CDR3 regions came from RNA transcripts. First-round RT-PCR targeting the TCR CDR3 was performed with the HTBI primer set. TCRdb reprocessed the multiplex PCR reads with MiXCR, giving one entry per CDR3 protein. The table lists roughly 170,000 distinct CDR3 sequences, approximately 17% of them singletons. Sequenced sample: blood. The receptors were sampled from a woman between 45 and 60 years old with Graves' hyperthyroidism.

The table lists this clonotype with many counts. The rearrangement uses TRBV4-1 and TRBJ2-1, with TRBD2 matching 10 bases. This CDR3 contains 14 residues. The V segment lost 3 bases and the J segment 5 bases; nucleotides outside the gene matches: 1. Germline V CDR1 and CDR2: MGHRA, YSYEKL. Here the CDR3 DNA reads TGCGCCAGCAGCCATCTAGCGGGGGACAATGAGCAGTTCTTC. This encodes CASSHLAGDNEQFF.

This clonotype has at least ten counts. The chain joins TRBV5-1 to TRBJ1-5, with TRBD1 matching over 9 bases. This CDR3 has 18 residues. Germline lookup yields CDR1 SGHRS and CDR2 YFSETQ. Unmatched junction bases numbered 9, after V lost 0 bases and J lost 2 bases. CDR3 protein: CASSLAKQGAPRNQPQHF. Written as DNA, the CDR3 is TGCGCCAGCAGCTTGGCGAAACAGGGGGCGCCTCGCAATCAGCCCCAGCATTTT.

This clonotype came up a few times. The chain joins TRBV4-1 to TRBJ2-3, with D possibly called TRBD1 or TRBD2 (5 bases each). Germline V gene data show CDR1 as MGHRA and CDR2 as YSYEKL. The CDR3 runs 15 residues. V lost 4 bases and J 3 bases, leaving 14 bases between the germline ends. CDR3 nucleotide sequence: TGCGCCAGCAGCCCTGGGGGTTTCGTAACAGATACGCAGTATTTT. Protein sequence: CASSPGGFVTDTQYF.

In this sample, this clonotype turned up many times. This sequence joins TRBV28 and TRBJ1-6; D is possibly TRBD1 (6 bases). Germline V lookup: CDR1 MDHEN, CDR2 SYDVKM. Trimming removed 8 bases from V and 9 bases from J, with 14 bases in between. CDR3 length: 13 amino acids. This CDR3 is CASGGHLGSPLHF. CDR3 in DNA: TGTGCCAGCGGGGGCCATCTGGGTTCACCCCTCCACTTT.

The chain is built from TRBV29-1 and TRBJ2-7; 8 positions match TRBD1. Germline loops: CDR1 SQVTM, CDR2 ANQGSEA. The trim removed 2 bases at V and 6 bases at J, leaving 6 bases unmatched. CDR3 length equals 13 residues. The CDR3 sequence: CSVERSGGGEQYF. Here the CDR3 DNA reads TGCAGCGTTGAACGATCAGGGGGCGGCGAGCAGTACTTC.

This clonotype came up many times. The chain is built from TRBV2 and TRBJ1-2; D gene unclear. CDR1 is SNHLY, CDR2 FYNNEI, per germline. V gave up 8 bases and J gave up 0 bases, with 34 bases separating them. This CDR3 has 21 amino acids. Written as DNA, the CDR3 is TGTGCCAGCTGCTACTCTGCCGGGCAAAGAGTCCGGACCCGCTCTAACTATGGCTACACCTTC. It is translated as CASCYSAGQRVRTRSNYGYTF.

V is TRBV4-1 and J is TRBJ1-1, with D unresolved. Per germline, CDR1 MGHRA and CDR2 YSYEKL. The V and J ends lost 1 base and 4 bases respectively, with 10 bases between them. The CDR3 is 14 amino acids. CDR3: CASSQGDLSTEAFF. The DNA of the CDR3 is TGCGCCAGCAGCCAAGGCGATTTGAGCACTGAAGCTTTCTTT.

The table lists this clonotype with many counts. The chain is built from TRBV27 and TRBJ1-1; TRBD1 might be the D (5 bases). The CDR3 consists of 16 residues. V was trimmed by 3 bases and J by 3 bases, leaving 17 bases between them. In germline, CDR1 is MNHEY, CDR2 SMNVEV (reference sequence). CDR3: CASSFGGGGEDTEAFF. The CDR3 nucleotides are TGTGCCAGCAGTTTCGGTGGGGGAGGGGAGGACACTGAAGCTTTCTTT.

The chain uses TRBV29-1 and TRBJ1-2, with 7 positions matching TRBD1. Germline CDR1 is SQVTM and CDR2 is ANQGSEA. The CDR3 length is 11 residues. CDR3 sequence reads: CGYRGLYGYTF. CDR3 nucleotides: TGCGGCTACAGGGGCCTCTATGGCTACACCTTC.

The CDR3 spells CSARDRPSGVYNEQFF. The CDR3 bases are TGCAGTGCTAGAGATAGGCCTAGCGGGGTCTACAATGAGCAGTTCTTC. V gene TRBV20-1 combines with J gene TRBJ2-1; 9 positions match TRBD2. J gave up 3 bases and V 0 bases, and 6 bases lay outside the gene matches. The germline CDR1 and CDR2 sequences are DFQATT and SNEGSKA (reference sequence). This CDR3 region has 16 residues.

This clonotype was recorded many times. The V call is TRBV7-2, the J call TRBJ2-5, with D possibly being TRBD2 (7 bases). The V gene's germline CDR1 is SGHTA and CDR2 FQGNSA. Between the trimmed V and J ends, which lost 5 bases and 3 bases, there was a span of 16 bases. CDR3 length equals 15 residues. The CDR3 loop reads CASSPGGAGEETQYF. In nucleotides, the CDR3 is TGTGCCAGCAGCCCTGGGGGGGCCGGAGAAGAGACCCAGTACTTC.

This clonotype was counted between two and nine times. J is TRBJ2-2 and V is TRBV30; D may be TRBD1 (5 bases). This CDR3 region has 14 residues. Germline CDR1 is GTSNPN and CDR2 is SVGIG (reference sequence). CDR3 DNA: TGTGCTTCCCAGGGTTTAGTTGCGGCCGGGGAGCTGTTTTTT. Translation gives CASQGLVAAGELFF.

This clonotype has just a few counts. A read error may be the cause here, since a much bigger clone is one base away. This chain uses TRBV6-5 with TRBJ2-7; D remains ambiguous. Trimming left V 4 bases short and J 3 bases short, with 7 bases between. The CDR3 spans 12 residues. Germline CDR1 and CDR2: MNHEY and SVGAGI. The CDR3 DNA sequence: TGTGCCAGCAGTTGCCGAGGCTACGAGCAGTACTTC. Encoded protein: CASSCRGYEQYF.

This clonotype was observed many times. The DNA for the CDR3 is TGTGCCAGCAGTTTATCTTACCCACAGGGACCCGGGGACAATGAGCAGTTCTTC. It yields the protein CASSLSYPQGPGDNEQFF. The chain couples TRBV27 to TRBJ2-1; D may be TRBD1 (6 bases). V was cut by 0 bases and J by 5 bases, with 20 bases left in between. The germline V gene encodes CDR1 MNHEY and CDR2 SMNVEV (reference sequence). The CDR3 covers 18 residues.

The CDR3 loop reads CASSVSPGSGEKLFF. The CDR3 DNA sequence: TGTGCCAGCAGTGTTTCACCGGGCTCGGGCGAAAAACTGTTTTTT. J is TRBJ1-4 and V is TRBV6-1; no definite D call. The germline gives CDR1 MNHNS, CDR2 SASEGT. This CDR3 region has 15 residues. V was pared by 4 bases and J by 8 bases, with 17 bases between.

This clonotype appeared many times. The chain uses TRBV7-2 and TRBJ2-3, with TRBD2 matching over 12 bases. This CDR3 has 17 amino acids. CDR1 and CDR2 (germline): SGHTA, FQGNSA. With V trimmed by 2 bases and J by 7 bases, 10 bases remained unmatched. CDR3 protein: CASSLMGLAGLVNTQYF. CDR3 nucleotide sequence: TGTGCCAGCAGCTTAATGGGACTAGCGGGTCTCGTAAATACGCAGTATTTT.

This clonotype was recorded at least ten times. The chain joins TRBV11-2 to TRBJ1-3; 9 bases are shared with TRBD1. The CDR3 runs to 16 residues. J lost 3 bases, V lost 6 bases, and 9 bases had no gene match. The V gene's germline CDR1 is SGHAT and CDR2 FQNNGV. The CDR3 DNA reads TGTGCCAGCAGGACCACAGGGGGCGTGGGTGGAAACACCATATATTTT. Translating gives CASRTTGGVGGNTIYF.

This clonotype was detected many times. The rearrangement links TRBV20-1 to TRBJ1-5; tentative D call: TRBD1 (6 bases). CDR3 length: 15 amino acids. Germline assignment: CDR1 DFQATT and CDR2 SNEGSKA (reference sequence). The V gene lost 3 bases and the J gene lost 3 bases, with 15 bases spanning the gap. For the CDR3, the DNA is TGCAGTGCTAGCTCCAGGGGCCTCCTCAATCAGCCCCAGCATTTT. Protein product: CSASSRGLLNQPQHF.

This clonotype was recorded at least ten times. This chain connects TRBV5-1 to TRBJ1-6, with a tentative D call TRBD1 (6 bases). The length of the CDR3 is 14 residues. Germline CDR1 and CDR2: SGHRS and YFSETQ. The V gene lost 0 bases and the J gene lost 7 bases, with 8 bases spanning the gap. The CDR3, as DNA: TGCGCCAGCAGCTTGGCCGACAGGAATTCACCCCTCCACTTT. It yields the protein CASSLADRNSPLHF.

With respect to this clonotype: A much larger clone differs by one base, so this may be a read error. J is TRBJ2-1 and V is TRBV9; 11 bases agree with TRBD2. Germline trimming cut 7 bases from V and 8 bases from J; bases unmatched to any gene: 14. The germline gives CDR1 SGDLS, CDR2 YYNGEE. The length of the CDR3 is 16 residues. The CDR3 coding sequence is TGTGCCAGCGGCATTAGCGGGGGGGCATTGTGGGATGAGCAGTTCTTC. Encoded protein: CASGISGGALWDEQFF.

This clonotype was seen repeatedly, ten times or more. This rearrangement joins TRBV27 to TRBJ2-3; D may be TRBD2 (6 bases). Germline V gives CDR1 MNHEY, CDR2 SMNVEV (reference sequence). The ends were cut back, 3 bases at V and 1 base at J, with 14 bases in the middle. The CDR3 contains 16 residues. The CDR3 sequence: CASSLVDPGGTDTQYF. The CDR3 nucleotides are TGTGCCAGCAGTTTGGTGGATCCGGGGGGCACAGATACGCAGTATTTT.

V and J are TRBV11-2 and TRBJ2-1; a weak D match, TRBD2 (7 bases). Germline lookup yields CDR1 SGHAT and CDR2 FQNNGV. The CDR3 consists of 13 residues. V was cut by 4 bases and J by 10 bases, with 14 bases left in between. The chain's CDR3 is CASSWGGAYEQFF. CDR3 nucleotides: TGTGCCAGCAGCTGGGGGGGGGCTTACGAGCAGTTCTTC.

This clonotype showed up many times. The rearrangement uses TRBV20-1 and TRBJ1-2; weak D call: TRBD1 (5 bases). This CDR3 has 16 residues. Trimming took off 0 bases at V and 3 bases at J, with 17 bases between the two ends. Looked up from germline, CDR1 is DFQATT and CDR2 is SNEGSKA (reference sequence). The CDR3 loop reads CSARDRDRPGDYGYTF. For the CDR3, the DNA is TGCAGTGCTAGAGACCGGGACCGCCCAGGAGACTATGGCTACACCTTC.